This T cell receptor (beta chain) was captured by sequencing in a study of metastatic and nonmetastatic thyroid tumors. Across the study: Repertoires from blood and tumor or nodule tissue of malignant and benign thyroid patients were compared. The study, taken as a whole, reports: Reportedly, malignant thyroid tumors had significantly higher TCR beta diversity than benign nodules, in blood and tumor.

Original handling: A distant-metastasis classifier for papillary thyroid cancer was built using CDR3 differences across clinicopathological groups. MiXCR reprocessed the PCR reads for TCRdb. TCRdb's processing, not the authors', yielded these V and J calls. The sample lists over 45,000 clones, less than 25% seen once, with 3% to 4% in the top ten. Many counts were recorded for this clone. Its matching antigen is unknown. Germline V gene sequence: CDR1 MGHRA, CDR2 YSYEKL. The CDR3 contains 17 residues. The V segment lost 0 bases and the J segment 3 bases; nucleotides outside the gene matches: 11. Thyroid surgery was preceded by no treatment in any patient.

This chain links TRBV4-1 with TRBJ2-7; 7 bases fit TRBD2. The receptor was derived from a male donor with papillary thyroid cancer or a benign thyroid nodule (not recorded which). Some clones in this sample may be carry-over from other donors' samples. Sequenced material: blood. The CDR3 DNA is TGCGCCAGCAGCCAAGATCAGTCACCGGGAGGACGCTACGAGCAGTACTTC. This sequence encodes CASSQDQSPGGRYEQYF.